The entry below gives a single T cell receptor (beta chain) sequence along with its context. Its antigen is unidentified. This sample is part of a study of T cells in localized non-small cell lung cancer. Study-wide results and limits: Uninvolved adjacent lung showed higher T cell clonality than tumor. Increased T cell density in blood showed an association with longer overall survival. When the top 100 tumor clones were examined, a median around 50 of them also appeared in the adjacent lung, which was paired and uninvolved.

Libraries were prepared by immunoSEQ multiplex PCR; TCRdb keeps only in-frame clonotypes and omits some of them. The sample lists under 150,000 clones, 89% occurring once. The V and J ends lost 6 bases and 2 bases respectively, with 17 bases between them. The CDR3 has 16 amino acids. The germline CDR1 and CDR2 sequences are MDHEN and SYDVKM. The sequenced sample was peripheral blood, obtained before any cancer treatment. The TCR originated in a female donor of 60 years or more with stage I lung adenocarcinoma. The chain is built from TRBV28 and TRBJ2-1; D might be TRBD1 (6 bases). The CDR3 DNA reads TGTGCCAGCAGCCCCGACGGCAGGGGCCCCTACAATGAGCAGTTCTTC. It is translated as CASSPDGRGPYNEQFF.